This T cell receptor beta chain was profiled in a study of cytomegalovirus exposure and HLA in healthy donors. Assay used: immunoSEQ multiplex PCR; TCRdb lists only in-frame clones, some missing. The sample has 80,000 to 100,000 clones, 87% seen once. Trimming at V came to 4 bases and at J to 3 bases, leaving 7 bases not matched to a gene. The germline CDR1 and CDR2 sequences are MNHNS and SASEGT. The CDR3 has 17 amino acids. The source is a woman in her 30s in good health and CMV-seronegative. The sequencing sample was made of PBMCs. The genes are TRBV6-1 and TRBJ1-5, with TRBD1 matching over 12 bases. CDR3 amino acids: CASSAPGTGGHNQPQHF. The CDR3 DNA is TGTGCCAGCAGTGCCCCCGGGACAGGGGGCCACAATCAGCCCCAGCATTTT.